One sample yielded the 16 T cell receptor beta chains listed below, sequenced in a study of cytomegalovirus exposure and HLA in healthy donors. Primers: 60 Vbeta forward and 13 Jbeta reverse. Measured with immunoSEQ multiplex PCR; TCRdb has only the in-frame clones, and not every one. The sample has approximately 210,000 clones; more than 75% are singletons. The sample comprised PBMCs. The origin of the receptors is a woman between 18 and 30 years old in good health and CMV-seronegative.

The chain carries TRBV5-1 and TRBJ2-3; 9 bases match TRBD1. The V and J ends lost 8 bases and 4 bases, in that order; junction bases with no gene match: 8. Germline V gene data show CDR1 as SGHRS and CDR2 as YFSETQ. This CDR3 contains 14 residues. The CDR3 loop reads CASNDRGIADTQYF. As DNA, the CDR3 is TGCGCCAGTAACGACAGGGGGATAGCAGATACGCAGTATTTT.

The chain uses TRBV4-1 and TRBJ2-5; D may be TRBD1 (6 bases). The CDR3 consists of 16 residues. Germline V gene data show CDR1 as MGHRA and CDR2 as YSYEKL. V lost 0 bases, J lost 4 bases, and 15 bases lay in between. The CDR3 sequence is CASSQEFGRQVETQYF. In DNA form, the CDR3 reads TGCGCCAGCAGCCAAGAGTTCGGTAGACAGGTAGAGACCCAGTACTTC.

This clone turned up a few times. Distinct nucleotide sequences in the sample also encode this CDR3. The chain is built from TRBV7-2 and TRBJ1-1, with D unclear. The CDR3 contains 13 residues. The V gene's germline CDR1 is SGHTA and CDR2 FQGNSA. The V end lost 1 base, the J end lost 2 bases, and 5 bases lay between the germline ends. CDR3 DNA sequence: TGTGCCAGCAGCTTAGGCAGAAACACTGAAGCTTTCTTT. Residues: CASSLGRNTEAFF.

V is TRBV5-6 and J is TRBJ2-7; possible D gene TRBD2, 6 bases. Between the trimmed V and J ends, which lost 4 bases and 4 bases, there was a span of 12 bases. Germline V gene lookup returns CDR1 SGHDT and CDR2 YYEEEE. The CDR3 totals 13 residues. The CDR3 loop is CASSLGGVYEQYF. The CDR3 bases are TGTGCCAGCAGCCTCGGCGGGGTGTACGAGCAGTACTTC.

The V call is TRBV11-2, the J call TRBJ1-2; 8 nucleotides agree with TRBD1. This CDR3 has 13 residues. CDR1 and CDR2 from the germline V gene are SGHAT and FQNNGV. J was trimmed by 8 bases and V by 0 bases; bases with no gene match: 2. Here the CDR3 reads CASSLETGDGYTF. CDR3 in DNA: TGTGCCAGCAGCTTAGAGACAGGGGACGGCTACACCTTC.

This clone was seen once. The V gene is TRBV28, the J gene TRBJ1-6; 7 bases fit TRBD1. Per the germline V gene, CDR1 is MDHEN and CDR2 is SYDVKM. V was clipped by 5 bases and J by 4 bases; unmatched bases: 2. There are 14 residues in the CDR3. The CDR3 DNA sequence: TGTGCCAGCAGTGTACAGGGGTATAATTCACCCCTCCACTTT. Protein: CASSVQGYNSPLHF.

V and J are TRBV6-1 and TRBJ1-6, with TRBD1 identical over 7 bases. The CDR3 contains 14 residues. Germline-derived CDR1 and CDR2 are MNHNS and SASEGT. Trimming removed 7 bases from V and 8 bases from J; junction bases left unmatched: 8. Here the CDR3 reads CASKTGEDHSPLHF. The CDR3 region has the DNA TGTGCCAGCAAAACAGGGGAGGATCATTCACCCCTCCACTTT.

This CDR3 is CASSLSLSNNEQFF. The CDR3 nucleotides are TGTGCCAGCAGCCTGTCATTGAGTAACAATGAGCAGTTCTTC. V and J are TRBV7-9 and TRBJ2-1; no definite D call. V was clipped by 5 bases and J by 5 bases, with 13 bases between them. This CDR3 has 14 amino acids. CDR1 is SEHNR, CDR2 FQNEAQ, per germline (reference sequence).

DNA of the CDR3: TGTGCCAGCAGCACGCCCTCCAGGGTAATAGATGGCTACACCTTC. Translated, it gives CASSTPSRVIDGYTF. This chain connects TRBV9 to TRBJ1-2, with D possibly being TRBD1 (5 bases). This CDR3 spans 15 amino acids. The V end was cut by 4 bases, the J end by 6 bases, with 19 bases between. Germline V lookup: CDR1 SGDLS, CDR2 YYNGEE.

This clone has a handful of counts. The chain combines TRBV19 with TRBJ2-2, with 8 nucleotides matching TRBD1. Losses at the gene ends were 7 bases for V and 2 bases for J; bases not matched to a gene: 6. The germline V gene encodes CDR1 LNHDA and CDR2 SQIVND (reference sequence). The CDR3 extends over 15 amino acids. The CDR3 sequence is CASTGQGINTGELFF. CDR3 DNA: TGTGCCAGTACCGGACAGGGAATCAACACCGGGGAGCTGTTTTTT.

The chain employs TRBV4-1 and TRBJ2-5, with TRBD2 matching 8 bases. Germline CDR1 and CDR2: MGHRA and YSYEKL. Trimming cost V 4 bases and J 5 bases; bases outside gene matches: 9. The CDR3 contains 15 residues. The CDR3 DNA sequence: TGCGCCAGCAGCCTGCGGACTAGCCCTGGGGAGACCCAGTACTTC. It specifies CASSLRTSPGETQYF.

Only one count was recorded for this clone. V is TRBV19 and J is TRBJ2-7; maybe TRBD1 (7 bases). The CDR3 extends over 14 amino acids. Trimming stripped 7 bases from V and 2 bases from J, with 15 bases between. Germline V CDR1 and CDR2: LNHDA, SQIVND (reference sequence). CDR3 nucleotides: TGTGCCAGTACCTCAGGAGGGACAGCCTACGAGCAGTACTTC. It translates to CASTSGGTAYEQYF.

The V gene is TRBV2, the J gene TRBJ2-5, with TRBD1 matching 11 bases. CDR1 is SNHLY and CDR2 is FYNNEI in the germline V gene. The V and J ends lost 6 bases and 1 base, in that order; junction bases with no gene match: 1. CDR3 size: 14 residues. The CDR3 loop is CASSGTGGQETQYF. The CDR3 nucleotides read TGTGCCAGCAGCGGGACAGGGGGCCAAGAGACCCAGTACTTC. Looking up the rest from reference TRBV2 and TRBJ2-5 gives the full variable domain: EPEVTQTPSHQVTQMGQEVILRCVPISNHLYFYWYRQILGQKVEFLVSFYNNEISEKSEIFDDQFSVERPDGSNFTLKIRSTKLEDSAMYFCASSGTGGQETQYFGPGTRLLVL.

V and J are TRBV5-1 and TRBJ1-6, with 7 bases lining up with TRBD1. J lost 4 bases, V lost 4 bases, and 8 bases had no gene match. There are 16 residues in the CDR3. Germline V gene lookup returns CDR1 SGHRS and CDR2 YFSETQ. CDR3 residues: CASSPGTVSYNSPLHF. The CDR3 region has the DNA TGCGCCAGCAGCCCGGGGACAGTCTCGTATAATTCACCCCTCCACTTT.

The CDR3 nucleotides are TGTGCCAGCAGCTTAGGGGGGACAGTCTTCGGGGACGAGCAGTACTTC. It codes for CASSLGGTVFGDEQYF. The chain has TRBV7-8 and TRBJ2-7; 7 nucleotides line up with TRBD1. The CDR3 contains 16 residues. Losses at the gene ends were 1 base for V and 5 bases for J; bases not matched to a gene: 11. Germline V gene lookup returns CDR1 SGHVS and CDR2 FQNEAQ.

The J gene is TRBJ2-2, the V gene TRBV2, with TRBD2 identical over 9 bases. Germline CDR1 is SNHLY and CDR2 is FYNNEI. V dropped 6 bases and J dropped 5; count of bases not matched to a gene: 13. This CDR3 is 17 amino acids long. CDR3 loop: CASSYTYSGSETGELFF. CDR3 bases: TGTGCCAGCAGCTACACCTATAGCGGGAGTGAGACCGGGGAGCTGTTTTTT.